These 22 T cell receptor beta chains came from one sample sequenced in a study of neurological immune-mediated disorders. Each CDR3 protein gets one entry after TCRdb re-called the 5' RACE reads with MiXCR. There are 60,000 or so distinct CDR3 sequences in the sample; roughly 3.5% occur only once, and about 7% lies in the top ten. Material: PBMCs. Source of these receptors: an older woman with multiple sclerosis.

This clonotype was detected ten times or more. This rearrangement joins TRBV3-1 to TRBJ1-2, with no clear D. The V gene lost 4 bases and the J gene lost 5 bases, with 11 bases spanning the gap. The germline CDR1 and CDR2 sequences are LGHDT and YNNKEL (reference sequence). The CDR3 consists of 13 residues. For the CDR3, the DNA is TGTGCCAGCAGCCTTCATCGTGGGTATGGCTACACCTTC. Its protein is CASSLHRGYGYTF.

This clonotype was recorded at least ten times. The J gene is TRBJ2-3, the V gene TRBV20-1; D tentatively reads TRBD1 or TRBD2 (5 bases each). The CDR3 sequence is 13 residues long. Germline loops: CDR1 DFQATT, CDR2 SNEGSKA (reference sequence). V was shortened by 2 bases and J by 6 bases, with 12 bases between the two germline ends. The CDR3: CSARRARGDTQYF. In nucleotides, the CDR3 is TGCAGTGCTAGACGGGCGAGGGGTGATACGCAGTATTTT.

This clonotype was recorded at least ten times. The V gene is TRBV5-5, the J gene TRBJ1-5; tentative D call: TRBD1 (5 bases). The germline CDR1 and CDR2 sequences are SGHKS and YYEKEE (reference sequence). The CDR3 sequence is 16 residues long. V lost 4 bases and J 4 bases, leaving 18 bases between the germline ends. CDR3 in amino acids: CASSVHRDLRNQPQHF. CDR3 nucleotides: TGTGCCAGCAGCGTACACCGGGACTTACGTAATCAGCCCCAGCATTTT. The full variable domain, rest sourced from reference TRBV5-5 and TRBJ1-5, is DAGVTQSPTHLIKTRGQQVTLRCSPISGHKSVSWYQQVLGQGPQFIFQYYEKEERGRGNFPDRFSARQFPNYSSELNVNALLLGDSALYLCASSVHRDLRNQPQHFGDGTRLSIL.

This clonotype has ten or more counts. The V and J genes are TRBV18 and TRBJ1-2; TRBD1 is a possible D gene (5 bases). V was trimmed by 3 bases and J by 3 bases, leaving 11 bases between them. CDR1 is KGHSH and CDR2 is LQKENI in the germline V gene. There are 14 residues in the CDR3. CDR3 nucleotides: TGTGCCAGCTCACCGCAGGGCGAATACTATGGCTACACCTTC. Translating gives CASSPQGEYYGYTF.

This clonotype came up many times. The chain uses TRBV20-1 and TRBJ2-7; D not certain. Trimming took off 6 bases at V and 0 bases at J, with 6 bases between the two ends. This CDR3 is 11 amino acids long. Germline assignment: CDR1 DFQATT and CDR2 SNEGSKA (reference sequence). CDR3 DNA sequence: TGCAGTGCAACGACCTCCTACGAGCAGTACTTC. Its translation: CSATTSYEQYF.

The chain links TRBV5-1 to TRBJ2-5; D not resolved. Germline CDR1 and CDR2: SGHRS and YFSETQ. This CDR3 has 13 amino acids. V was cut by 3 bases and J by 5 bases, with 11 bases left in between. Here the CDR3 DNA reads TGCGCCAGCAGCTCGGTGGCTTGGGAGACCCAGTACTTC. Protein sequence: CASSSVAWETQYF.

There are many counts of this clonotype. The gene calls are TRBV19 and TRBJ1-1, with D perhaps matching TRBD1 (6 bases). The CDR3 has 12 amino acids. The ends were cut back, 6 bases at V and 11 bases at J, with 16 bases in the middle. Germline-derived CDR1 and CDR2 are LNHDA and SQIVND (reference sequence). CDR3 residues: CASRILQGPAFF. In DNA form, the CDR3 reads TGTGCCAGTAGGATCCTACAGGGTCCCGCTTTCTTT.

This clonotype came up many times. The CDR3 nucleotides are TGCAGTGCTAGAGATCTGGACAGGGGATACAATGAGCAGTTCTTC. Amino acid sequence: CSARDLDRGYNEQFF. The chain combines TRBV20-1 with TRBJ2-1; 9 bases are shared with TRBD1. Germline V gene sequence: CDR1 DFQATT, CDR2 SNEGSKA (reference sequence). The CDR3 length is 15 residues. With 0 bases clipped from V and 4 bases from J, the junction kept 4 bases outside the gene matches.

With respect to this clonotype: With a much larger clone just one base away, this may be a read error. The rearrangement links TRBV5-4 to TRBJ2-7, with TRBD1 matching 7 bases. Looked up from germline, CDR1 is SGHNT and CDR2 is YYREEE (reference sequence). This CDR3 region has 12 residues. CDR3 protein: CDSSIRTGYKYF. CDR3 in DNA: TGTGACAGCAGCATCCGGACAGGATATAAGTACTTC.

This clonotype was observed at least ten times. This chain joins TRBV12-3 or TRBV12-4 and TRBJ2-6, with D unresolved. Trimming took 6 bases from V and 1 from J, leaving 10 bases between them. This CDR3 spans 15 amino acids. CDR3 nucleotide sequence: TGTGCCAGCAGCCCGCTAGAGTCTGGGGCCAACGTCCTGACTTTC. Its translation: CASSPLESGANVLTF.

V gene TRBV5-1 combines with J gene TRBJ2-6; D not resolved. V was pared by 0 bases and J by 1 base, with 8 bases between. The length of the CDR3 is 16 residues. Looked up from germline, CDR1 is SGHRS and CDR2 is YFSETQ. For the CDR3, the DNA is TGCGCCAGCAGCTTGGCCCAACGATCTGGGGCCAACGTCCTGACTTTC. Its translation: CASSLAQRSGANVLTF.

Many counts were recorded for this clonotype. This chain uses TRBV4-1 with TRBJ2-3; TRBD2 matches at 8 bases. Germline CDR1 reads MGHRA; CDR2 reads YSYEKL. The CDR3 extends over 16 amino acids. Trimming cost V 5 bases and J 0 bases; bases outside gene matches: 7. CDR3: CASSEQLAESTDTQYF. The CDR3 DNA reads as TGCGCCAGCAGCGAGCAACTAGCGGAAAGCACAGATACGCAGTATTTT.

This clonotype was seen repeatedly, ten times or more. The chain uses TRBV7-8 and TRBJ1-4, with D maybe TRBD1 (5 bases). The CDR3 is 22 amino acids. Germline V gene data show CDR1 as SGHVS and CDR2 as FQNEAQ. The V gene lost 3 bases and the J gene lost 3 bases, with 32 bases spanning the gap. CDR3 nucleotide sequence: TGTGCCAGCAGCTTTGGTATGATAGGGGTTCAGAACGGTCCGACCGCTAATGAAAAACTGTTTTTT. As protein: CASSFGMIGVQNGPTANEKLFF.

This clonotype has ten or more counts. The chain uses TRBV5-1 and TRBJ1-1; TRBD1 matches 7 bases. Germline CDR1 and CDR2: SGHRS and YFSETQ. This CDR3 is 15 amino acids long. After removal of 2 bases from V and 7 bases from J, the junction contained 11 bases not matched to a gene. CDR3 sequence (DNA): TGCGCCAGCAGCTTCCGGACAGGAGGGGGGGGTGAAGCTTTCTTT. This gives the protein CASSFRTGGGGEAFF. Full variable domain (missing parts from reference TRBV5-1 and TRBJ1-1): KAGVTQTPRYLIKTRGQQVTLSCSPISGHRSVSWYQQTPGQGLQFLFEYFSETQRNKGNFPGRFSGRQFSNSRSEMNVSTLELGDSALYLCASSFRTGGGGEAFFGQGTRLTVV.

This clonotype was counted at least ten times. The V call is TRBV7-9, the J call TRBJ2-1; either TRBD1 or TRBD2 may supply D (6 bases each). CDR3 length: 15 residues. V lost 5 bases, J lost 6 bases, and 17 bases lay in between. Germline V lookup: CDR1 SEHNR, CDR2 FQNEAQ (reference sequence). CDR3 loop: CASSLKGGWSNEQFF. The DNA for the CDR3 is TGTGCCAGCAGCCTTAAGGGGGGATGGTCCAATGAGCAGTTCTTC. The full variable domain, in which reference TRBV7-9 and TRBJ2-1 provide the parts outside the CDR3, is DTGVSQNPRHKITKRGQNVTFRCDPISEHNRLYWYRQTLGQGPEFLTYFQNEAQLEKSRLLSDRFSAERPKGSFSTLEIQRTEQGDSAMYLCASSLKGGWSNEQFFGPGTRLTVL.

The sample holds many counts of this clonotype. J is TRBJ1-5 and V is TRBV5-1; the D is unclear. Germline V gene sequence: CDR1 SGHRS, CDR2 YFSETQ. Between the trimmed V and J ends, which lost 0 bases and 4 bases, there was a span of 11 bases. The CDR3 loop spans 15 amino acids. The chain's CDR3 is CASSLAGLTNQPQHF. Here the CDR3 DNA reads TGCGCCAGCAGCTTGGCCGGGCTGACTAATCAGCCCCAGCATTTT.

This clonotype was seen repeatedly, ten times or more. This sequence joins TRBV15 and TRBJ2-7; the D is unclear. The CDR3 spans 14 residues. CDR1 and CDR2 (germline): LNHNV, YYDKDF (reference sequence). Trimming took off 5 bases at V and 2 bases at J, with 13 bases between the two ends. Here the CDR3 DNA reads TGTGCCACCAGCCTCACCCTGGGCGCCTACGAGCAGTACTTC. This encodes CATSLTLGAYEQYF.

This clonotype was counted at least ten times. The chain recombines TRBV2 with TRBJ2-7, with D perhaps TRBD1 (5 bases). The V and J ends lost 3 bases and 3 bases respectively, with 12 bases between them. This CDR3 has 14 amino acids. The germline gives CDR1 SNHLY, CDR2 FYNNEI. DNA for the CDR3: TGTGCCAGCAGTGATCAGGGTCTCGACTACGAGCAGTACTTC. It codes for CASSDQGLDYEQYF.

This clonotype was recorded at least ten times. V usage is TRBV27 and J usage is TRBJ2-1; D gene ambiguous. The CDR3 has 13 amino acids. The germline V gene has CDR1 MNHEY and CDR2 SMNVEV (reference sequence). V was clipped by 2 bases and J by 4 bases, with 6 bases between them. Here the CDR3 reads CASSLGRYNEQFF. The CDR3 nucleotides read TGTGCCAGCAGTTTAGGGCGGTACAATGAGCAGTTCTTC.

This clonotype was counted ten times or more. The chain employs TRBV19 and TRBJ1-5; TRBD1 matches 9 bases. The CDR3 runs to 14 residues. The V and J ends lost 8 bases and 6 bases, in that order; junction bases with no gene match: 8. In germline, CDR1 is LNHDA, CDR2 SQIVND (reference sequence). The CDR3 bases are TGTGCCAGTCAGGAACAGGGGGCAGGTCAGCCCCAGCATTTT. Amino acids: CASQEQGAGQPQHF.

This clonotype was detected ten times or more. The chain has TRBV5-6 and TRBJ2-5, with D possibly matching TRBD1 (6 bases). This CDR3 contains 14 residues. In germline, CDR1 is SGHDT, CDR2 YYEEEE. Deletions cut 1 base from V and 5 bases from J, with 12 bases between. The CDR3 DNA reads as TGTGCCAGCAGCTTGTTGGCAGGGGATGAGACCCAGTACTTC. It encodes CASSLLAGDETQYF.

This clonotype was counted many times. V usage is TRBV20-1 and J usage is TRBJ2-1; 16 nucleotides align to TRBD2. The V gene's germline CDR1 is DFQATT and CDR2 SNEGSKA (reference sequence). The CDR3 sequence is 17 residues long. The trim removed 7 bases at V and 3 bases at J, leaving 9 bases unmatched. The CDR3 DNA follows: TGCAGTGGTCCGGGACTAGCGGGAGGGTCGAGCTACAATGAGCAGTTCTTC. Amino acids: CSGPGLAGGSSYNEQFF.